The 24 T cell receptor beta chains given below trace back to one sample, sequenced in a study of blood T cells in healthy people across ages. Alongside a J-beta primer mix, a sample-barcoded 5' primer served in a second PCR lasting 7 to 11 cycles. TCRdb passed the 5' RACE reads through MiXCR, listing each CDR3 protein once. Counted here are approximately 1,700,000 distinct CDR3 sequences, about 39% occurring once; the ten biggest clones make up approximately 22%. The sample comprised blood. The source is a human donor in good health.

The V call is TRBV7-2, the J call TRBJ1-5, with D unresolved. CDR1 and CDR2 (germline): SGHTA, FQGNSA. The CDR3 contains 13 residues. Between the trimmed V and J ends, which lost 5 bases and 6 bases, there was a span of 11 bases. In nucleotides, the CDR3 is TGTGCCAGCAGCAAACACGGGAGTCAGCCCCAGCATTTT. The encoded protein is CASSKHGSQPQHF.

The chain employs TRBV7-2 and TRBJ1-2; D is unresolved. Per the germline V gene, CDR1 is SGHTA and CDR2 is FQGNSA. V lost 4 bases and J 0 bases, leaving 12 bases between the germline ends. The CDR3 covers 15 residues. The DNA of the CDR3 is TGTGCCAGCAGCTCAGACGGCAAAGCTAACTATGGCTACACCTTC. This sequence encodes CASSSDGKANYGYTF.

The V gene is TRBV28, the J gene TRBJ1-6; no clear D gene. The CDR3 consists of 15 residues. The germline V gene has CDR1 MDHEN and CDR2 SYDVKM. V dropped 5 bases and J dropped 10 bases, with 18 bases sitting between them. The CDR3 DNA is TGTGCCAGCAGTACCCGGACGGGTCCGGGGTCACCCCTCCACTTT. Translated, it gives CASSTRTGPGSPLHF.

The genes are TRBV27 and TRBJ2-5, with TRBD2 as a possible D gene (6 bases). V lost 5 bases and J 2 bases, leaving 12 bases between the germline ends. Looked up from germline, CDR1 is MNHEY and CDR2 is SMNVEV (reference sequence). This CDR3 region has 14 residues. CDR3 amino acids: CASSPRELQETQYF. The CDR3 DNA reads TGTGCCAGCAGTCCACGGGAGCTACAAGAGACCCAGTACTTC.

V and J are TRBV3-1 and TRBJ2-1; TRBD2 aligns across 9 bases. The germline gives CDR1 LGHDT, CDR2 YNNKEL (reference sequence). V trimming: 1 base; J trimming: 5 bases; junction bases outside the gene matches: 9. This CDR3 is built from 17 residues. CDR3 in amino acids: CASSQGTSGLADNEQFF. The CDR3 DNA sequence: TGTGCCAGCAGCCAAGGGACTTCGGGACTAGCAGACAATGAGCAGTTCTTC.

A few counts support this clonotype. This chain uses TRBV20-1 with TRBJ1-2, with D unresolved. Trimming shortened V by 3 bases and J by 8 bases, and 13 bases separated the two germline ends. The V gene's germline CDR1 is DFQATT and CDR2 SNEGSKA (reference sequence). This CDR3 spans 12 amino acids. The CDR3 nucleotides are TGCAGTGCTAGTGTCAGTATGATGGGCTACACCTTC. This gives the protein CSASVSMMGYTF.

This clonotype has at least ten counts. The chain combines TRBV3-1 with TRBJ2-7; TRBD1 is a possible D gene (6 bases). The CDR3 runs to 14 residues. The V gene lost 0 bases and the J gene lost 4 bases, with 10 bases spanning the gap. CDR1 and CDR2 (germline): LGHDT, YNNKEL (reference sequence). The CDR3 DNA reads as TGTGCCAGCAGCCAAGATCAGGGGACGTACGAGCAGTACTTC. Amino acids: CASSQDQGTYEQYF.

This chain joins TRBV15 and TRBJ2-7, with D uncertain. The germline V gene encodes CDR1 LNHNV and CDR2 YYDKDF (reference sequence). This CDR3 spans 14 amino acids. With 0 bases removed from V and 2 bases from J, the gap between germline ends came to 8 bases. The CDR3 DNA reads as TGTGCCACCAGCAGAGATCCGGAAACCTACGAGCAGTACTTC. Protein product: CATSRDPETYEQYF.

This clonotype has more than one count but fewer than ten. DNA of the CDR3: TGCAGTGCTAGAGATGGGGACAGTAGCACAGATACGCAGTATTTT. It encodes CSARDGDSSTDTQYF. The chain couples TRBV20-1 to TRBJ2-3; 7 nucleotides match TRBD1. Losses at the gene ends were 0 bases for V and 0 bases for J; bases not matched to a gene: 3. In germline, CDR1 is DFQATT, CDR2 SNEGSKA (reference sequence). CDR3 length equals 15 residues.

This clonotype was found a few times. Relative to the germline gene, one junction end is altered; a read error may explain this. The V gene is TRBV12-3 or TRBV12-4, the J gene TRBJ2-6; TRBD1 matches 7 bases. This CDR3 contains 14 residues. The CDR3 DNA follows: TGTGCCGGCAGACAGGGCCCTGGGGCCAACGTCCTGACTTTC. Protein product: CAGRQGPGANVLTF.

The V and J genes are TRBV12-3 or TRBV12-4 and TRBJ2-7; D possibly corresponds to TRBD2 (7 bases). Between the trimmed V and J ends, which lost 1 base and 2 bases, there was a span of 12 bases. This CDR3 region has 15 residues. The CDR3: CASSLVVGGPYEQYF. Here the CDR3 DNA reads TGTGCCAGCAGTTTAGTAGTGGGGGGGCCCTACGAGCAGTACTTC.

Here the CDR3 reads CASSSPGGTSVYNEQFF. CDR3 in DNA: TGCGCCAGCAGCTCCCCAGGGGGCACCTCAGTATACAATGAGCAGTTCTTC. The chain is built from TRBV5-1 and TRBJ2-1; 8 bases match TRBD1. This CDR3 region has 17 residues. Trimming took 3 bases from V and 4 from J; bases not matched to a gene: 12. Germline-derived CDR1 and CDR2 are SGHRS and YFSETQ.

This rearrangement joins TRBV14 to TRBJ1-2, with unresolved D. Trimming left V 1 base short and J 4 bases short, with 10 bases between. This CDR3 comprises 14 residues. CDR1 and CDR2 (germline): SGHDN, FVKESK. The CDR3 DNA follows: TGTGCCAGCAGCCAAGGTGGCCTCCCCTATGGCTACACCTTC. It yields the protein CASSQGGLPYGYTF.

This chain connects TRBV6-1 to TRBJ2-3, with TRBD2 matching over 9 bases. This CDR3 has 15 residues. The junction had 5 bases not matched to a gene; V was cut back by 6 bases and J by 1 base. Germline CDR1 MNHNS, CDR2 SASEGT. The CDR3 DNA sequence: TGTGCCAGCAGGACTAGCGGCGTCCGCACAGATACGCAGTATTTT. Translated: CASRTSGVRTDTQYF.

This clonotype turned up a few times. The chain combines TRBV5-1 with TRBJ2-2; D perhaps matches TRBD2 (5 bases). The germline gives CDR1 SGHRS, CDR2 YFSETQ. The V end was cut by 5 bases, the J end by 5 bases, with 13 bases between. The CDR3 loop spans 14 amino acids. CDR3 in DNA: TGCGCCAGCAGTCTCACTAGTGGAACCGGGGAGCTGTTTTTT. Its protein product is CASSLTSGTGELFF.

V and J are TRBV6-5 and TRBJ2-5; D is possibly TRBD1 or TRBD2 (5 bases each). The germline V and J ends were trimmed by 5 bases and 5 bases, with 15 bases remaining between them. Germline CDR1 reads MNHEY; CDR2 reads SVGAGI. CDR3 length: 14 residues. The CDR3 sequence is CASSEHGTMETQYF. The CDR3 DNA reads TGTGCCAGCAGTGAACATGGGACGATGGAGACCCAGTACTTC.

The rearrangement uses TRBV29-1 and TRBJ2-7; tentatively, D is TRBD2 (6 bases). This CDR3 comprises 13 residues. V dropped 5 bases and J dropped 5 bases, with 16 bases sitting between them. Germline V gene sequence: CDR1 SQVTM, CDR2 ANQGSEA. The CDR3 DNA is TGCAGCGTTAAACCGAGACGGGGGAACGAGCAGTACTTC. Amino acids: CSVKPRRGNEQYF.

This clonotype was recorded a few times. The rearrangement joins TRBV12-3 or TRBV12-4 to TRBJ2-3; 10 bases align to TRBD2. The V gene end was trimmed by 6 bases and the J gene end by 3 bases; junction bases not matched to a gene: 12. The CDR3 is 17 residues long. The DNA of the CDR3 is TGTGCCAGCAGCCACACATCGCCGGGACTAGCGACAGATACGCAGTATTTT. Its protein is CASSHTSPGLATDTQYF.

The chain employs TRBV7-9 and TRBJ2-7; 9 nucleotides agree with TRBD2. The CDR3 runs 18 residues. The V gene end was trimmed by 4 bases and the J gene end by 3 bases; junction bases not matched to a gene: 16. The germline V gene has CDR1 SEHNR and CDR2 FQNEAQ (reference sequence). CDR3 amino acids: CASSSLAGPDNPFYEQYF. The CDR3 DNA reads TGTGCCAGCAGCTCTCTAGCGGGGCCCGATAATCCTTTCTACGAGCAGTACTTC. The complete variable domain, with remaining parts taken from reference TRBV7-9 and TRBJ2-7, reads DTGVSQNPRHKITKRGQNVTFRCDPISEHNRLYWYRQTLGQGPEFLTYFQNEAQLEKSRLLSDRFSAERPKGSFSTLEIQRTEQGDSAMYLCASSSLAGPDNPFYEQYFGPGTRLTVT.

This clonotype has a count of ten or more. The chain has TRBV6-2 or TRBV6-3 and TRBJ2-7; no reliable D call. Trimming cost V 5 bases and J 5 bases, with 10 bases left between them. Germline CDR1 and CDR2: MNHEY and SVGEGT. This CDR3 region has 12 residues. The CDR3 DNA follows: TGTGCCAGCAGTCCTAGAATCCACGAGCAGTACTTC. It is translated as CASSPRIHEQYF.

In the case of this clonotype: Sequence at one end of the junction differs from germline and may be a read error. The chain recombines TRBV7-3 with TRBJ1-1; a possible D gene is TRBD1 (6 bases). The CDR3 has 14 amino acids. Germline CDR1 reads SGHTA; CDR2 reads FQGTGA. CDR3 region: CAGSATYRDSEAFF. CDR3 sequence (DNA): TGTGCCGGCAGCGCGACCTACAGGGACTCTGAAGCTTTCTTT.

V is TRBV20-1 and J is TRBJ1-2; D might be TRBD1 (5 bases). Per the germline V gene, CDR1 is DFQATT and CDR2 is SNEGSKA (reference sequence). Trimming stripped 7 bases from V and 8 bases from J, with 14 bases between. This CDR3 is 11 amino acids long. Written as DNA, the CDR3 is TGCAGTGTTTCGCAGGGTCGAGGCTACACCTTC. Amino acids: CSVSQGRGYTF.

In DNA form, the CDR3 reads TGCAGTGCTGTTGAACTCCAGGGTAGGGGAGAGCAGTTCTTC. Translating it yields CSAVELQGRGEQFF. The V call is TRBV20-1, the J call TRBJ2-1, with a weak D call TRBD1 (5 bases). The CDR3 spans 14 residues. Germline V CDR1 and CDR2: DFQATT, SNEGSKA (reference sequence). V was pared by 5 bases and J by 10 bases, with 21 bases between.

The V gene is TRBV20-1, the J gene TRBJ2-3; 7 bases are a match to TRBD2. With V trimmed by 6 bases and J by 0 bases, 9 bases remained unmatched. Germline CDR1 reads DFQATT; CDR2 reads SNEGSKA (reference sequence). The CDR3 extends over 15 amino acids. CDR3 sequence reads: CSAGSASGSTDTQYF. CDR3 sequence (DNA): TGCAGTGCCGGGTCCGCTAGCGGAAGCACAGATACGCAGTATTTT.